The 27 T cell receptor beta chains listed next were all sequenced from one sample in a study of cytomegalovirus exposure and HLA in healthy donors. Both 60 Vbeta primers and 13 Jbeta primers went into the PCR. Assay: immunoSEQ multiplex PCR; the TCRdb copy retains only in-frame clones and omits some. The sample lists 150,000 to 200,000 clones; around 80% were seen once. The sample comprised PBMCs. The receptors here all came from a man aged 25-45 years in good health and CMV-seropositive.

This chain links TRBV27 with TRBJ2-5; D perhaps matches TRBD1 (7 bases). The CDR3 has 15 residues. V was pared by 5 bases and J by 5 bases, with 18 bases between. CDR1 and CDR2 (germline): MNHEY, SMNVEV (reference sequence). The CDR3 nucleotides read TGTGCCAGCAGTACCTTCAGGGGGGCTTACGAGACCCAGTACTTC. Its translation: CASSTFRGAYETQYF.

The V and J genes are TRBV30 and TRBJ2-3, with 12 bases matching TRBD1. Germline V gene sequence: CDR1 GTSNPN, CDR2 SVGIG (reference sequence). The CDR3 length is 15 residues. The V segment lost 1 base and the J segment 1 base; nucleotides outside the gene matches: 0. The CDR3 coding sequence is TGTGCCTGGAGTGGGGACAGGGGGCGCACAGATACGCAGTATTTT. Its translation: CAWSGDRGRTDTQYF.

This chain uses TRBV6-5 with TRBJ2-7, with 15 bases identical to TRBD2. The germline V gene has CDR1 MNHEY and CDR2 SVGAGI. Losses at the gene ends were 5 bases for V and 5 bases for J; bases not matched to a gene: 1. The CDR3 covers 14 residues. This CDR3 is CASSGLAGGDEQYF. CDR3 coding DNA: TGTGCCAGCAGTGGACTAGCGGGAGGGGACGAGCAGTACTTC.

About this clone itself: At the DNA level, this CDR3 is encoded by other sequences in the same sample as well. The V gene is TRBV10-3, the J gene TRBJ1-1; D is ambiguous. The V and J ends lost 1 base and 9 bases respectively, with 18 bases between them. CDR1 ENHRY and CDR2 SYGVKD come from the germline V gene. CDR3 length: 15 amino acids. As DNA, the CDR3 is TGTGCCATCAGTGAGTTCCGCTATCCCCGGTACCAAGCTTTCTTT. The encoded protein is CAISEFRYPRYQAFF.

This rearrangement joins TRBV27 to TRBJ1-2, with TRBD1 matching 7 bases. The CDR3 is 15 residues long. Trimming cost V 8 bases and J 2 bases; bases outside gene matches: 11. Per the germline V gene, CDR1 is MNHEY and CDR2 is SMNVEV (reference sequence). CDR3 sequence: CASGHRQGPNYGYTF. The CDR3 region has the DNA TGTGCCAGCGGACACCGACAGGGCCCGAACTATGGCTACACCTTC.

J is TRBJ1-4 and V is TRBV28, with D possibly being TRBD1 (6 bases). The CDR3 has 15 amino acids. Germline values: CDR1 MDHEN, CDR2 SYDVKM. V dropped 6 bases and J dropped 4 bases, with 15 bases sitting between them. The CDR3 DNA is TGTGCCAGCAGCAGAGGGGGTAGGGATAATGAAAAACTGTTTTTT. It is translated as CASSRGGRDNEKLFF.

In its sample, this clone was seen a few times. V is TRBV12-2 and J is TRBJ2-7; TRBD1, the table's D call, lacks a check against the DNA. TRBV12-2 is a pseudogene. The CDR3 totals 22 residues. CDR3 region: CASRPYKITGTAQALRGYEQYF. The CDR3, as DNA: TGTGCAAGTCGCCCATACAAGATAACCGGGACAGCCCAGGCGTTACGGGGTTACGAGCAGTACTTC.

The CDR3 DNA sequence: TGTGCCAGTAGTAACACTAGCGGAGCCTACGAGCAGTACTTC. Its protein product is CASSNTSGAYEQYF. The J gene is TRBJ2-7, the V gene TRBV19; the match to TRBD2 covers 8 bases. V lost 4 bases to trimming and J lost 2 bases; unmatched junction nucleotides: 4. This CDR3 has 14 amino acids. CDR1 and CDR2 (germline): LNHDA, SQIVND (reference sequence).

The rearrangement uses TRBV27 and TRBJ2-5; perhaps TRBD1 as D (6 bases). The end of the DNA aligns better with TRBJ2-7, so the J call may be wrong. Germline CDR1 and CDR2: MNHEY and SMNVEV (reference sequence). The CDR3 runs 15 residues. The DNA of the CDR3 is TGTGCCAGACGGAAATCCGGGACACCGTTTTGCGAGCAGTACTTC. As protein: CARRKSGTPFCEQYF.

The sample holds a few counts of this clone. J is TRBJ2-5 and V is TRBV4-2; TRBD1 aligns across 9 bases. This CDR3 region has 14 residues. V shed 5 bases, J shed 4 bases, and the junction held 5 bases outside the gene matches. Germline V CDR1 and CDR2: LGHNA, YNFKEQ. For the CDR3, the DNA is TGTGCCAGCAGCGACTCGGGACAGGGAGAGACCCAGTACTTC. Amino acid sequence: CASSDSGQGETQYF.

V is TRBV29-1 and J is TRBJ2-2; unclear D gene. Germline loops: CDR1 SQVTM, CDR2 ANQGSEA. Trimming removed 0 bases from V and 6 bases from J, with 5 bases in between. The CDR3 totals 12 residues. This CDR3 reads CSVEDSPGELFF. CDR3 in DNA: TGCAGCGTTGAAGATAGTCCCGGGGAGCTGTTTTTT.

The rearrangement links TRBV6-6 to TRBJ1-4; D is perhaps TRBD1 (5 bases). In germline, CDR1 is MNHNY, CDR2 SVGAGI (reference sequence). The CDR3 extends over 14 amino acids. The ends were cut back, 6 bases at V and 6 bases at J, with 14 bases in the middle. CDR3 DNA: TGTGCCAGCAGACGACAGTTATCGGATGAAAAACTGTTTTTT. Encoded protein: CASRRQLSDEKLFF.

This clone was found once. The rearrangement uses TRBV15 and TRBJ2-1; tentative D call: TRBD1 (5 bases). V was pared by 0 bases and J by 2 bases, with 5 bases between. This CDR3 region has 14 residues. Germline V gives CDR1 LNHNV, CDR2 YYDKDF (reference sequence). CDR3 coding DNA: TGTGCCACCAGCAGAGACAGGGCCTACAATGAGCAGTTCTTC. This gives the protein CATSRDRAYNEQFF.

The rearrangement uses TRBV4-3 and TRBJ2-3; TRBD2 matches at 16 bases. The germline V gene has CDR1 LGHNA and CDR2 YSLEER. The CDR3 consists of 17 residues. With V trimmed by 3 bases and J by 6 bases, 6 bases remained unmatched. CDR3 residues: CASSHLGTSGGEDTQYF. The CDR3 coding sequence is TGCGCCAGCAGCCATTTGGGGACTAGCGGGGGGGAGGATACGCAGTATTTT.

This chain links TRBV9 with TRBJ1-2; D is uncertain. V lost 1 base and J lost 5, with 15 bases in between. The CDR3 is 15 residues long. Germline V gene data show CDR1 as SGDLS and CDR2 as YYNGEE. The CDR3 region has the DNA TGTGCCAGCAGCGTAAGTACCGGTGGTCGGTATGGCTACACCTTC. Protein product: CASSVSTGGRYGYTF.

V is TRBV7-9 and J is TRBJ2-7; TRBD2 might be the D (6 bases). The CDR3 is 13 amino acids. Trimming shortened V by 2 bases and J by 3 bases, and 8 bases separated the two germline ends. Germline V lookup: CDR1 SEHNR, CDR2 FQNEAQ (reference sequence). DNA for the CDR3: TGTGCCAGCAGCTTACAGGGACTCTACGAGCAGTACTTC. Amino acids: CASSLQGLYEQYF.

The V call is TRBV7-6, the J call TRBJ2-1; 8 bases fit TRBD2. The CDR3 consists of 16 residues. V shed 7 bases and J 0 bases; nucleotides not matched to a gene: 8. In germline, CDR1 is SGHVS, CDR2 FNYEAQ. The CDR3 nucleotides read TGTGCCAGCACCACTCGGGGGGGAAGCTCCTACAATGAGCAGTTCTTC. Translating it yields CASTTRGGSSYNEQFF.

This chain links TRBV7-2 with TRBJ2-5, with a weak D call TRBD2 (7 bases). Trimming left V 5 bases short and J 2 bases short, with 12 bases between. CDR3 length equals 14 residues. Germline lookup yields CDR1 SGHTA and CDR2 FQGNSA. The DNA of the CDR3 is TGTGCCAGCAGCCTCGGGGGGACACAAGAGACCCAGTACTTC. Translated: CASSLGGTQETQYF.

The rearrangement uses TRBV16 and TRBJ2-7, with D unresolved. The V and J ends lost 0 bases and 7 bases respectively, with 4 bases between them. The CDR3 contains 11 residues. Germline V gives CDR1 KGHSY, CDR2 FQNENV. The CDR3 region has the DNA TGTGCCAGCAGCCAATCGAGGGAGCAGTACTTC. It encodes CASSQSREQYF.

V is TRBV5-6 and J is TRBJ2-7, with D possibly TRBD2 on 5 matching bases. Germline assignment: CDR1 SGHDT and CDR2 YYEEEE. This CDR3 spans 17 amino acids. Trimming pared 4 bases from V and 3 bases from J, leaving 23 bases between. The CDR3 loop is CASSPLASGVQFYEQYF. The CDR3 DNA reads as TGTGCCAGCAGCCCCCTCGCCTCCGGGGTTCAGTTCTACGAGCAGTACTTC.

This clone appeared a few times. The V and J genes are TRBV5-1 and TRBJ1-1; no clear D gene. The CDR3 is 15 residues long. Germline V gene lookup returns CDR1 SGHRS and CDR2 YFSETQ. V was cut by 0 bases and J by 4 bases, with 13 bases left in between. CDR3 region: CASSLVRRAATEAFF. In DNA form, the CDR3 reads TGCGCCAGCAGCTTGGTCCGGAGGGCCGCCACTGAAGCTTTCTTT.

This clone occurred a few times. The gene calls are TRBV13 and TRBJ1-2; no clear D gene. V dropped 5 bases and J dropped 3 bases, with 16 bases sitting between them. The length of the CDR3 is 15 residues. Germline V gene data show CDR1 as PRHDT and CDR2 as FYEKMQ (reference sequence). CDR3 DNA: TGTGCCAGCAGCCGTAAGGCCGGGAACGACTATGGCTACACCTTC. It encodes CASSRKAGNDYGYTF.

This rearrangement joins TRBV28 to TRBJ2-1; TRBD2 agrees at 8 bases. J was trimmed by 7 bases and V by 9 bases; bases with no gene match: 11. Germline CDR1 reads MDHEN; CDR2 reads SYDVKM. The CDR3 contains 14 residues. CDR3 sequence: CASGEGRGGNEQFF. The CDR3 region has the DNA TGTGCCAGTGGAGAGGGACGGGGGGGGAATGAGCAGTTCTTC.

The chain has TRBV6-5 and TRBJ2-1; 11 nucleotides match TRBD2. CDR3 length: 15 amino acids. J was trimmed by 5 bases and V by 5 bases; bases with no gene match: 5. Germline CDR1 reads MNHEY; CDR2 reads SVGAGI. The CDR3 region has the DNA TGTGCCAGCAGTGGAGGGACTAGCGGAGACAATGAGCAGTTCTTC. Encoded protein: CASSGGTSGDNEQFF.

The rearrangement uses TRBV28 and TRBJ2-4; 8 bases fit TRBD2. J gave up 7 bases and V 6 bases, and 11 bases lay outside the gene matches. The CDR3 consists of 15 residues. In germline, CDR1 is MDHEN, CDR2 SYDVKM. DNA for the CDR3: TGTGCCAGCAGGGCTACTAGCGGAGAAAGGAACATTCAGTACTTC. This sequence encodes CASRATSGERNIQYF.

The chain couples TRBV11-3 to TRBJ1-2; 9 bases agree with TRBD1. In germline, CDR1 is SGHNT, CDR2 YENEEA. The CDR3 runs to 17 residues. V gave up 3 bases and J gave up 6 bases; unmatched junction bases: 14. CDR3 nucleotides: TGTGCCAGCAGCTTGGACACCGGGACAGGGTTATCCCATGGCTACACCTTC. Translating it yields CASSLDTGTGLSHGYTF.

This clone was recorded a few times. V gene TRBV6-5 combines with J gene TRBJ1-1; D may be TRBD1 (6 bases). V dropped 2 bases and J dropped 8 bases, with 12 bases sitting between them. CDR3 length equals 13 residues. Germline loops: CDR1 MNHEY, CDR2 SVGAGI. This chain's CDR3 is CASSYDSGVEAFF. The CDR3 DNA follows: TGTGCCAGCAGTTACGACTCAGGGGTCGAAGCTTTCTTT.